This TCR beta chain was recorded in a study of cytomegalovirus exposure and HLA in healthy donors. As for the study in general: An earlier analysis found 120 million or so unique TCR beta sequences from about 190 million T cells.

In the PCR, 60 Vbeta and 13 Jbeta primers were used. Measured with immunoSEQ multiplex PCR; TCRdb has only the in-frame clones, and not every one. The repertoire holds fewer than 120,000 clones, with approximately 78% as singletons. Per the germline V gene, CDR1 is WNHNN and CDR2 is SYGVQD (reference sequence). This CDR3 has 12 amino acids. The V and J ends lost 7 bases and 7 bases, in that order; junction bases with no gene match: 6. Material: PBMCs. This TCR was sampled from a young woman in good health and CMV-seronegative. V and J are TRBV10-1 and TRBJ1-2; 7 bases map to TRBD1. The CDR3 loop is CASIQGIAGYTF. CDR3 coding DNA: TGCGCCAGCATACAGGGGATTGCTGGCTACACCTTC.